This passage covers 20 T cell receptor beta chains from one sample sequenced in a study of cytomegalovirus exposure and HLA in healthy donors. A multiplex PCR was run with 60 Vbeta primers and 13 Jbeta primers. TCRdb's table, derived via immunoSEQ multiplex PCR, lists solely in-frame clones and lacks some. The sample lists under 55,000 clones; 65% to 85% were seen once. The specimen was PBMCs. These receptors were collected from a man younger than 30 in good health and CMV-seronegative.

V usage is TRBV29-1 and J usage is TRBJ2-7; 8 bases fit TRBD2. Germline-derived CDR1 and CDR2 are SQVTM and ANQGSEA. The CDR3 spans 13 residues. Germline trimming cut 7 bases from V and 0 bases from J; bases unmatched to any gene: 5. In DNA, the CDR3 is TGCAGCGCCCTCGGGAGGGACTCCTACGAGCAGTACTTC. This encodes CSALGRDSYEQYF.

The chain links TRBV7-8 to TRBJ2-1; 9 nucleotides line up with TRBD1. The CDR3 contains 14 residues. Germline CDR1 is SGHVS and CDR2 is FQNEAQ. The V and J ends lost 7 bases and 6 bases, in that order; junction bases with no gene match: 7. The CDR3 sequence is CASIRDRVSNEQFF. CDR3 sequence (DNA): TGTGCCAGCATCCGGGACAGGGTGAGCAATGAGCAGTTCTTC.

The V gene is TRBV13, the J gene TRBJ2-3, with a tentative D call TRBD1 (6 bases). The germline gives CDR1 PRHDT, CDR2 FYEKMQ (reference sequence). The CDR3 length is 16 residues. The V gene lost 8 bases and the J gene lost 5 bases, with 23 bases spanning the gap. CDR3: CASLTNRGRGKDTQYF. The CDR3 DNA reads TGTGCCAGCCTCACTAATAGAGGCAGGGGCAAAGATACGCAGTATTTT.

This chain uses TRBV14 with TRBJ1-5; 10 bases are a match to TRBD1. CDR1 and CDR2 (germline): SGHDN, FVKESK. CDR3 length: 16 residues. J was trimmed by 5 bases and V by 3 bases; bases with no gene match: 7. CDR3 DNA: TGTGCCAGCAGCCACCGTTCCGGGACAGGGGATCAGCCCCAGCATTTT. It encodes CASSHRSGTGDQPQHF. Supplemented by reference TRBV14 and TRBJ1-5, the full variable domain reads EAGVTQFPSHSVIEKGQTVTLRCDPISGHDNLYWYRRVMGKEIKFLLHFVKESKQDESGMPNNRFLAERTGGTYSTLKVQPAELEDSGVYFCASSHRSGTGDQPQHFGDGTRLSIL.

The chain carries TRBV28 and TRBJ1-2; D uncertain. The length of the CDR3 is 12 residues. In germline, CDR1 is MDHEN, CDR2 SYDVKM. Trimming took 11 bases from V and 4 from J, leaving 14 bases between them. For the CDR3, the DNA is TGTGCCGCGGGGATCCTCGGCTATGGCTACACCTTC. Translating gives CAAGILGYGYTF.

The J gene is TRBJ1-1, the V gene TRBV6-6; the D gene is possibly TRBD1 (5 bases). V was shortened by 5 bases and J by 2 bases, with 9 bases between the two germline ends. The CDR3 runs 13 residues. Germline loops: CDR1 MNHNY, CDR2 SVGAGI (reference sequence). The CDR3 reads CASSRGGNTEAFF. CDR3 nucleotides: TGTGCCAGCAGTCGGGGGGGAAACACTGAAGCTTTCTTT.

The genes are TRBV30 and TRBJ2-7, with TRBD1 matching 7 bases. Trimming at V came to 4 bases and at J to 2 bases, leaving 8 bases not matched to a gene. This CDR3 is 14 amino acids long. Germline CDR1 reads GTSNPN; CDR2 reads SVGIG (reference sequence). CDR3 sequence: CAWNTGTAPYEQYF. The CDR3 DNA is TGTGCCTGGAACACCGGGACAGCGCCCTACGAGCAGTACTTC.

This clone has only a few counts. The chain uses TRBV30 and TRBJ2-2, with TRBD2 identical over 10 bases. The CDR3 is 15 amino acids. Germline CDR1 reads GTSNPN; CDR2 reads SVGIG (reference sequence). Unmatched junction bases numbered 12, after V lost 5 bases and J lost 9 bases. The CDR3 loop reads CAWGGSSGSLRELFF. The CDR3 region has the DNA TGTGCCTGGGGGGGGTCTAGCGGGAGTCTAAGGGAGCTGTTTTTT.

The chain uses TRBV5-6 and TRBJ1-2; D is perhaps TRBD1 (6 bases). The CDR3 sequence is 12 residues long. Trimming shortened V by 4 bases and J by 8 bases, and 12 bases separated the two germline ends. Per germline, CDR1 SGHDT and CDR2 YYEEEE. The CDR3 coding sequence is TGTGCCAGCAGCCGACAGGCCCAGGGCTACACCTTC. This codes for CASSRQAQGYTF.

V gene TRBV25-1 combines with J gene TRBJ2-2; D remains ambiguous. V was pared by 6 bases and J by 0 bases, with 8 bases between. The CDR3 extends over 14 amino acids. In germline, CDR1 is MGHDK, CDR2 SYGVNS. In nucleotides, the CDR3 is TGTGCCAGCAGAACTTCGGCGAACACCGGGGAGCTGTTTTTT. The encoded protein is CASRTSANTGELFF.

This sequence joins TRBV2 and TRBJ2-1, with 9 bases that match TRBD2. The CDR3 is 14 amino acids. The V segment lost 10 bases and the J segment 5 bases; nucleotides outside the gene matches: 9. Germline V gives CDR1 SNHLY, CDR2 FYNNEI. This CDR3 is CATLLVAGDNEQFF. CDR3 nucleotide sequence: TGTGCCACCCTGTTGGTAGCGGGAGACAATGAGCAGTTCTTC.

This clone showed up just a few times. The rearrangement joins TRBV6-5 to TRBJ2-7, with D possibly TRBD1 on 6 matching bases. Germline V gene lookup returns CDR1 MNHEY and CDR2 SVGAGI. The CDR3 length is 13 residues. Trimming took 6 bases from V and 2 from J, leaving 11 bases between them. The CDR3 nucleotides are TGTGCCAGCAGGCGACAGGACCCCTACGAGCAGTACTTC. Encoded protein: CASRRQDPYEQYF.

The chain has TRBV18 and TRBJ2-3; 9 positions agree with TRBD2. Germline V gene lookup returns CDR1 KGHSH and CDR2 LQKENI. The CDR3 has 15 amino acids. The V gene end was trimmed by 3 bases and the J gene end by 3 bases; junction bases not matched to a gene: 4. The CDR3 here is CASSPKAGGTDTQYF. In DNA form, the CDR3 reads TGTGCCAGCTCACCCAAAGCGGGAGGAACAGATACGCAGTATTTT.

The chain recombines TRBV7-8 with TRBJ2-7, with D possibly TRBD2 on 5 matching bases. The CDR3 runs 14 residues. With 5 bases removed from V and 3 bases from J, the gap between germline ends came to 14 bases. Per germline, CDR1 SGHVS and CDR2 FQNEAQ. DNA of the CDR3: TGTGCCAGCAGCCAACGGGAAGGGCTCTACGAGCAGTACTTC. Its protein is CASSQREGLYEQYF.

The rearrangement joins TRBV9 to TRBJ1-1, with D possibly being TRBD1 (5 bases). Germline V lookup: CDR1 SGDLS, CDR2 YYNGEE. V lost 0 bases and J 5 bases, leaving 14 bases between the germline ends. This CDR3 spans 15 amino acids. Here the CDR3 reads CASSVEGTQVTEAFF. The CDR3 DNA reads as TGTGCCAGCAGCGTAGAAGGGACTCAAGTAACTGAAGCTTTCTTT. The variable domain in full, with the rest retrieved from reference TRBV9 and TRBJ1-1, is DSGVTQTPKHLITATGQRVTLRCSPRSGDLSVYWYQQSLDQGLQFLIQYYNGEERAKGNILERFSAQQFPDLHSELNLSSLELGDSALYFCASSVEGTQVTEAFFGQGTRLTVV.

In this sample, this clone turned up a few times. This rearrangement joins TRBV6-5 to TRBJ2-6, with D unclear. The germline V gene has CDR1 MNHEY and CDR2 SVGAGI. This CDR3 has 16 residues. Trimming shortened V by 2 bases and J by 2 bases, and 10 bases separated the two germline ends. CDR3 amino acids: CASSYSQLAGANVLTF. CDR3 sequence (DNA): TGTGCCAGCAGTTACAGTCAGCTAGCTGGGGCCAACGTCCTGACTTTC.

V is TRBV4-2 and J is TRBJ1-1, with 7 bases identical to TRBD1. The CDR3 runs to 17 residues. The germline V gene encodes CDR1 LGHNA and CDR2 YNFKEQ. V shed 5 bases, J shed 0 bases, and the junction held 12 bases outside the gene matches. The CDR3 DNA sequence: TGTGCCAGCAGCTTAAGACAGGGCTGGAACATGAACACTGAAGCTTTCTTT. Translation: CASSLRQGWNMNTEAFF.

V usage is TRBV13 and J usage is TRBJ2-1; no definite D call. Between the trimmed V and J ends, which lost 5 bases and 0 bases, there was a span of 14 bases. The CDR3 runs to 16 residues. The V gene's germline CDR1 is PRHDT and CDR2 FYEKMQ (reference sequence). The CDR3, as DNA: TGTGCCAGCAGCCCCCAGGCCGGCTTCTCCTACAATGAGCAGTTCTTC. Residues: CASSPQAGFSYNEQFF.

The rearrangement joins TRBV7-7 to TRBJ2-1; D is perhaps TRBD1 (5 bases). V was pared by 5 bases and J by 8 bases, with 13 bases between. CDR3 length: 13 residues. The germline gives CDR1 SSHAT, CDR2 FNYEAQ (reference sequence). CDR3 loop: CASSDGQGDEQFF. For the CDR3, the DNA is TGTGCCAGCAGCGACGGTCAGGGCGATGAGCAGTTCTTC.

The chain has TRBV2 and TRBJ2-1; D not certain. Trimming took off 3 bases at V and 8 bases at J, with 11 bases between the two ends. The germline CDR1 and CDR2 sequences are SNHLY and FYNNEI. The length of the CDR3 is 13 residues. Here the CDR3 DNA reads TGTGCCAGCAGTGAGGCCGGAGAGGATGAGCAGTTCTTC. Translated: CASSEAGEDEQFF.